This T cell receptor (beta chain) was sequenced during a study of blood T cell repertoires in COVID-19. Study background: T cells, B-cell-depleted T cells, or PBMCs provided the cDNA or gDNA that served as material.

Germline V gene lookup returns CDR1 SGHTA and CDR2 FQGNSA. This CDR3 is 13 amino acids long. Between the trimmed V and J ends, which lost 5 bases and 4 bases, there was a span of 9 bases. Study processing details: Estimates of nucleated cell counts were drawn from the amplification of reference gene primers. TCRdb's table, derived via immunoSEQ multiplex PCR, lists solely in-frame clones and lacks some. V, J and clone size are taken as reported in that table, and D and trimming were inferred from the DNA itself. This sample has 180,000 or so clones; about three quarters occur once, and the top ten carry 2.8%.

V and J are TRBV7-2 and TRBJ1-3; maybe TRBD1 (6 bases). The sequenced sample was peripheral blood. This receptor was identified in a woman of 80 years or more with active or convalescent COVID-19. The CDR3 nucleotides are TGTGCCAGCAGCACAGGACAGGGAAACACCATATATTTT. It translates to CASSTGQGNTIYF.